This T cell receptor beta chain was recovered during a study of T-cell memory formation after mild COVID-19. Overall study: TCR clustering was largely donor specific.

The CDR3 covers 15 residues. V was pared by 4 bases and J by 10 bases, with 6 bases of the junction left unmatched. CDR1 LGHNA and CDR2 YSLEER come from the germline V gene. TCRdb used MiXCR to reprocess the 5' RACE reads, holding one entry per CDR3 protein. The sample consists of about 320,000 distinct CDR3 sequences, roughly an eighth of them appearing once. The chain links TRBV4-3 to TRBJ2-1, with 14 bases aligning to TRBD2. Sequencing was performed on PBMCs or a T cell subset sorted from them (not recorded which). This sequence was found in a man younger than 35 who had mild COVID-19 (a few samples of this study predate the infection). Cell type and time point are not known. CDR3 nucleotide sequence: TGCGCCAGCAGCCTAGGACTAGCGGGGGGAGGAGAGCAGTTCTTC. This sequence encodes CASSLGLAGGGEQFF.